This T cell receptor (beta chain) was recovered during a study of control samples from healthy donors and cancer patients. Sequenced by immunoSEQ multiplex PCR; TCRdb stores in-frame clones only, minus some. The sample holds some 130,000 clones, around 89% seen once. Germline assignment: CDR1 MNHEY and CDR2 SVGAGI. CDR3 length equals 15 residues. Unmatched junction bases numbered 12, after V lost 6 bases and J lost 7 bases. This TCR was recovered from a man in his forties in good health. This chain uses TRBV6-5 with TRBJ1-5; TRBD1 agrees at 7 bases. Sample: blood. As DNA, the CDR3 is TGTGCCAGCAGCTCTGCCGGGACAGCAGCACAGCCCCAGCATTTT. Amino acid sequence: CASSSAGTAAQPQHF.